Included here is one T cell receptor (beta chain) sequence, with context. No antigen is known for it. Libraries were prepared by immunoSEQ multiplex PCR; TCRdb keeps only in-frame clonotypes and omits some of them. The data hold 60,000 to 100,000 clones, with approximately 90% observed a single time. CDR3 length: 15 amino acids. Germline values: CDR1 LNHDA, CDR2 SQIVND (reference sequence). After removal of 4 bases from V and 7 bases from J, the junction contained 7 bases not matched to a gene. These data belong to a study of OX40 agonist ivuxolimab in advanced cancers. In the study overall: Every 2 weeks, patients received ivuxolimab intravenously, dosed at 0.01 to 10 mg/kg. Findings and limits, study-wide: Some of the nonresponding patients also showed low levels of normalized T-cell clonal expansion. By week 6 at 0.1 to 3.0 mg/kg, blood CD4+ and CD8+ T cells had expanded clonally. CD8+ T cells averaged more expanded clones than CD4+.

The sample consisted of CD4+ or CD8+ T cells sorted from blood, taken in a trial of the OX40 agonist ivuxolimab. V and J are TRBV19 and TRBJ2-1; 10 bases map to TRBD2. The receptor was derived from an adult with an advanced solid tumor such as melanoma, head and neck, liver or kidney cancer. CDR3 DNA: TGTGCCAGTAGTAGGATAGCGGGGGGCCTAAATGAGCAGTTCTTC. Translating gives CASSRIAGGLNEQFF.